This TCR beta chain was sequenced in a study of shared clonotypes between healthy human individuals. From germline, CDR1 is SGHDT and CDR2 YYEEEE. The CDR3 is 14 amino acids. V shed 1 base and J shed 7 bases, with 14 bases lying between them. The method was immunoSEQ multiplex PCR; TCRdb's version includes in-frame clones alone and lacks a portion of them. The sample holds approximately 840,000 clones, roughly 96% seen once. Naive CD8 cells comprised CD45RO-negative, CCR7-positively selected cells, excluding terminally differentiated effector memory CD45RA+ cells. The sequence derives from a young man in good health. The material sequenced was naive CD8+ T cells sorted from blood. V and J are TRBV5-6 and TRBJ1-2, with D hard to call. DNA of the CDR3: TGTGCCAGCAGCTTGCTAGAGGAGACAATTGGCTACACCTTC. Translated: CASSLLEETIGYTF.